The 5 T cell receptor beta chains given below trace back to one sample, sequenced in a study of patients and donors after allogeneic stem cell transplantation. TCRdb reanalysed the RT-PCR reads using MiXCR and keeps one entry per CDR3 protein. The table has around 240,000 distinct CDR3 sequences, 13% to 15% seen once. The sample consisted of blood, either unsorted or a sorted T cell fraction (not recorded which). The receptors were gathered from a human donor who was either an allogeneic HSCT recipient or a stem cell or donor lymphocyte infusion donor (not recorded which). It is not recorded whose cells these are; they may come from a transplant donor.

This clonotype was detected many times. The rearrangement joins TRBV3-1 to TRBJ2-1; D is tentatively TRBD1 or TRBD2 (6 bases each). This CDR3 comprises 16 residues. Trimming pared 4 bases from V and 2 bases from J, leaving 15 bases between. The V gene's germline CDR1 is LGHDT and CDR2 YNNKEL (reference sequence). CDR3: CASSPNPGAAYNEQFF. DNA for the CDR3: TGTGCCAGCAGCCCAAATCCGGGGGCGGCCTACAATGAGCAGTTCTTC.

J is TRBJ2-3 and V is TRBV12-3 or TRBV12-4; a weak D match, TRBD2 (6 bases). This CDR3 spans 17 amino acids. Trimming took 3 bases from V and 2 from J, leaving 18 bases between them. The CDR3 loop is CASSFGTSPSYTDTQYF. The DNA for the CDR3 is TGTGCCAGCAGTTTTGGTACTAGCCCGAGCTACACAGATACGCAGTATTTT.

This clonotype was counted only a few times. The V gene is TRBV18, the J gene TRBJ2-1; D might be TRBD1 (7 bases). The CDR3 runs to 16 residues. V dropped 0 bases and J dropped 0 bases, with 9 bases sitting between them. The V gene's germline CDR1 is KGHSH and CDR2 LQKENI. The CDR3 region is CASSPPQGGSYNEQFF. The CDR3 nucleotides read TGTGCCAGCTCACCACCGCAGGGGGGCTCCTACAATGAGCAGTTCTTC.

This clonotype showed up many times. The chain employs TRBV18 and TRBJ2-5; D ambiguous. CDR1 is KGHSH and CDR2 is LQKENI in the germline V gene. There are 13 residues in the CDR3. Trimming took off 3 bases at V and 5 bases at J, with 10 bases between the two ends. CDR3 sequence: CASSPPPGETQYF. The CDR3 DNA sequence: TGTGCCAGCTCACCTCCGCCCGGTGAGACCCAGTACTTC.

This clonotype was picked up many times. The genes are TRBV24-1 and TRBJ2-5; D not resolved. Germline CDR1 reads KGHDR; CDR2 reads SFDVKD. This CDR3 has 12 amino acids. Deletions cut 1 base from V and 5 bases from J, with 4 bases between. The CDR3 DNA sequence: TGTGCCACCAGTGATTTCGGGGAGACCCAGTACTTC. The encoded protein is CATSDFGETQYF.